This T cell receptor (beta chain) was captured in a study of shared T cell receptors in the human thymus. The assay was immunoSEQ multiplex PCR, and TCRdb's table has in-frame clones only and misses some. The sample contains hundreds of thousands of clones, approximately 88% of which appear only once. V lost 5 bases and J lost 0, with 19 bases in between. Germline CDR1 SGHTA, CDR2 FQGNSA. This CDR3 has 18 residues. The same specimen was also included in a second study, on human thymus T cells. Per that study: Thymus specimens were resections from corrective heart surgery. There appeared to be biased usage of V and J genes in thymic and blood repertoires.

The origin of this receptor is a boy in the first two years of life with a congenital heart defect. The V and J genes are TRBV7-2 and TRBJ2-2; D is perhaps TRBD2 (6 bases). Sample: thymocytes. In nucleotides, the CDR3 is TGTGCCAGCAGCCTAAGGAGGGTACGGAACGCGAACACCGGGGAGCTGTTTTTT. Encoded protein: CASSLRRVRNANTGELFF.